The 24 T cell receptor beta chains listed next were all sequenced from one sample in a study of OX40 agonist ivuxolimab in advanced cancers. The method was immunoSEQ multiplex PCR; TCRdb's version includes in-frame clones alone and lacks a portion of them. The repertoire holds about 73,000 clones, around 90% seen once, with 0.4% to 0.65% in the top ten. The sample here was CD4+ or CD8+ T cells sorted from blood, taken in a trial of the OX40 agonist ivuxolimab. These receptors were obtained from an adult with an advanced solid tumor such as melanoma, head and neck, liver or kidney cancer.

The chain employs TRBV27 and TRBJ1-2; possible D gene TRBD1, 5 bases. The V end was cut by 6 bases, the J end by 5 bases, with 13 bases between. The CDR3 runs 13 residues. Per germline, CDR1 MNHEY and CDR2 SMNVEV (reference sequence). The CDR3 reads CASSPNRQYGYTF. CDR3 DNA sequence: TGTGCCAGCAGCCCTAACAGGCAGTATGGCTACACCTTC.

The rearrangement joins TRBV28 to TRBJ2-7, with 8 bases identical to TRBD2. V dropped 5 bases and J dropped 0; count of bases not matched to a gene: 9. The CDR3 loop spans 16 amino acids. CDR1 MDHEN and CDR2 SYDVKM come from the germline V gene. The CDR3 DNA follows: TGTGCCAGCAGTCCCCCTAGCGGGCTGAGCTCCTACGAGCAGTACTTC. The encoded protein is CASSPPSGLSSYEQYF.

The chain carries TRBV4-1 and TRBJ2-5, with TRBD2 identical over 7 bases. The DNA matches TRBJ2-7 better at its end, which makes the J call doubtful. Germline-derived CDR1 and CDR2 are MGHRA and YSYEKL. The CDR3 totals 14 residues. DNA for the CDR3: TGCGCCAGCAGCCGCGGGAGTAGCTCCTACGAGCAGTACTTC. Its translation is CASSRGSSSYEQYF.

The rearrangement joins TRBV2 to TRBJ2-3; 11 positions agree with TRBD2. Looked up from germline, CDR1 is SNHLY and CDR2 is FYNNEI. The CDR3 extends over 17 amino acids. V was pared by 4 bases and J by 1 base, with 7 bases of the junction left unmatched. CDR3 residues: CASSVGLAGFGTDTQYF. The DNA of the CDR3 is TGTGCCAGCAGTGTAGGACTAGCGGGCTTTGGCACAGATACGCAGTATTTT.

The rearrangement links TRBV7-2 to TRBJ1-3; D is uncertain. CDR3 size: 11 residues. V gave up 3 bases and J gave up 8 bases, with 5 bases separating them. Germline V lookup: CDR1 SGHTA, CDR2 FQGNSA. CDR3 protein: CASSFGDTIYF. The CDR3 bases are TGTGCCAGCAGCTTTGGGGACACCATATATTTT.

This rearrangement joins TRBV7-2 to TRBJ2-3; D may be TRBD1 (6 bases). The CDR3 runs 13 residues. Trimming cost V 4 bases and J 5 bases, with 10 bases left between them. Germline CDR1 SGHTA, CDR2 FQGNSA. This chain's CDR3 is CASSWGLGDTQYF. For the CDR3, the DNA is TGTGCCAGCAGCTGGGGGCTAGGAGATACGCAGTATTTT.

The rearrangement joins TRBV2 to TRBJ1-1; 7 bases are shared with TRBD1. Germline CDR1 SNHLY, CDR2 FYNNEI. The CDR3 has 14 residues. Trimming took 6 bases from V and 0 from J; bases not matched to a gene: 4. The chain's CDR3 is CASSYRGLNTEAFF. In nucleotides, the CDR3 is TGTGCCAGCAGCTACAGGGGACTGAACACTGAAGCTTTCTTT.

The chain uses TRBV18 and TRBJ2-5; unclear D gene. CDR1 is KGHSH, CDR2 LQKENI, per germline. There are 12 residues in the CDR3. V lost 5 bases to trimming and J lost 5 bases, with 9 bases between them. As DNA, the CDR3 is TGTGCCAGCTCAATACGTCTGGAGACCCAGTACTTC. Its translation is CASSIRLETQYF.

The V call is TRBV4-2, the J call TRBJ2-1; D is perhaps TRBD1 (7 bases). Per the germline V gene, CDR1 is LGHNA and CDR2 is YNFKEQ. The CDR3 length is 16 residues. The V end lost 3 bases, the J end lost 0 bases, and 12 bases lay between the germline ends. CDR3 sequence (DNA): TGTGCCAGCAGCCAGCAGGGGGGAGTCTCCTACAATGAGCAGTTCTTC. The encoded protein is CASSQQGGVSYNEQFF.

In this sample, this clone turned up once. The chain employs TRBV2 and TRBJ1-1, with 10 bases that match TRBD1. Germline V lookup: CDR1 SNHLY, CDR2 FYNNEI. CDR3 length equals 14 residues. J lost 3 bases, V lost 7 bases, and 5 bases had no gene match. The CDR3 DNA reads as TGTGCCAGCACCCGACAGGGGGCGGACACTGAAGCTTTCTTT. Translating gives CASTRQGADTEAFF. The full variable domain, completed using reference TRBV2 and TRBJ1-1, is EPEVTQTPSHQVTQMGQEVILRCVPISNHLYFYWYRQILGQKVEFLVSFYNNEISEKSEIFDDQFSVERPDGSNFTLKIRSTKLEDSAMYFCASTRQGADTEAFFGQGTRLTVV.

This sequence joins TRBV10-2 and TRBJ2-5, with no clear D. The CDR3 runs to 12 residues. The germline V gene has CDR1 WSHSY and CDR2 SAAADI. Trimming removed 4 bases at V and 5 bases at J, with 8 bases between. The CDR3 reads CASSGISETQYF. CDR3 in DNA: TGCGCCAGCAGTGGGATATCGGAGACCCAGTACTTC.

V and J are TRBV25-1 and TRBJ2-7, with D possibly TRBD1 on 5 matching bases. This CDR3 region has 14 residues. Germline-derived CDR1 and CDR2 are MGHDK and SYGVNS. V was pared by 6 bases and J by 2 bases, with 14 bases between. CDR3 sequence (DNA): TGTGCCAGCAGGACCAGGGTGTTCCCCTACGAGCAGTACTTC. Translated: CASRTRVFPYEQYF.

This sequence joins TRBV19 and TRBJ2-2; no reliable D call. V shed 5 bases and J shed 3 bases, with 13 bases lying between them. The germline CDR1 and CDR2 sequences are LNHDA and SQIVND (reference sequence). This CDR3 is 15 amino acids long. The CDR3 DNA sequence: TGTGCCAGTAGTGACCTTACTTCCGACACCGGGGAGCTGTTTTTT. Encoded protein: CASSDLTSDTGELFF.

The CDR3 reads CASSEGQVGAYQETQYF. CDR3 DNA sequence: TGTGCCAGCAGTGAGGGACAGGTTGGGGCTTACCAAGAGACCCAGTACTTC. The rearrangement uses TRBV6-1 and TRBJ2-5; 8 bases align to TRBD1. Unmatched junction bases numbered 9, after V lost 3 bases and J lost 0 bases. CDR3 length: 17 residues. In germline, CDR1 is MNHNS, CDR2 SASEGT.

V gene TRBV6-5 combines with J gene TRBJ2-1; 8 nucleotides match TRBD2. This CDR3 spans 15 amino acids. Trimming cost V 6 bases and J 8 bases; bases outside gene matches: 12. CDR1 MNHEY and CDR2 SVGAGI come from the germline V gene. In DNA form, the CDR3 reads TGTGCCAGCAGCTCTCCGGGACTAGGGACCCATGAGCAGTTCTTC. This codes for CASSSPGLGTHEQFF.

As regards this clone: The identical CDR3 is also encoded by other nucleotide sequences in the sample. This sequence joins TRBV18 and TRBJ2-3; no reliable D call. The V gene's germline CDR1 is KGHSH and CDR2 LQKENI. The CDR3 sequence is 13 residues long. Trimming left V 0 bases short and J 1 base short, with 2 bases between. In nucleotides, the CDR3 is TGTGCCAGCTCACCACCGGGCACAGATACGCAGTATTTT. It codes for CASSPPGTDTQYF.

V and J are TRBV5-6 and TRBJ2-5, with D perhaps matching TRBD1 or TRBD2 (5 bases each). Deletions cut 4 bases from V and 9 bases from J, with 19 bases between. The germline gives CDR1 SGHDT, CDR2 YYEEEE. The CDR3 runs to 14 residues. The CDR3 sequence is CASSQPGPSRAQYF. DNA of the CDR3: TGTGCCAGCAGCCAACCGGGACCGTCGAGGGCCCAGTACTTC. The entire variable domain, with the rest obtained from reference TRBV5-6 and TRBJ2-5, is as follows: DAGVTQSPTHLIKTRGQQVTLRCSPKSGHDTVSWYQQALGQGPQFIFQYYEEEERQRGNFPDRFSGHQFPNYSSELNVNALLLGDSALYLCASSQPGPSRAQYFGPGTRLLVL.

This clone came up a few times. The chain joins TRBV6-1 to TRBJ2-5; TRBD2 agrees at 7 bases. The ends lost 7 bases at V and 5 bases at J; junction bases unmatched: 4. There are 12 residues in the CDR3. Germline CDR1 and CDR2: MNHNS and SASEGT. The CDR3 here is CASTPGGETQYF. In DNA, the CDR3 is TGTGCCAGCACCCCCGGGGGGGAGACCCAGTACTTC.

This sequence joins TRBV7-3 and TRBJ1-2, with no clear D. Germline values: CDR1 SGHTA, CDR2 FQGTGA. V was pared by 2 bases and J by 8 bases, with 18 bases between. The CDR3 covers 15 residues. CDR3 coding DNA: TGTGCCAGCAGCTTAGGCGATTGGACGCCCGGGGGCTACACCTTC. Its translation: CASSLGDWTPGGYTF.

The V and J genes are TRBV27 and TRBJ2-7; TRBD2 matches 7 bases. The V gene's germline CDR1 is MNHEY and CDR2 SMNVEV (reference sequence). With V trimmed by 6 bases and J by 0 bases, 11 bases remained unmatched. This CDR3 is 16 amino acids long. CDR3 nucleotide sequence: TGTGCCAGCAGCCCAGGGAGCGGGGTTCCCTCCTACGAGCAGTACTTC. It is translated as CASSPGSGVPSYEQYF.

This chain connects TRBV1 to TRBJ2-1. TRBV1 is marked as a pseudogene. The CDR3 has 17 residues. CDR3: CTSSQDLLARTVHEQFF. CDR3 DNA: TGCACCAGCAGCCAAGACTTACTAGCAAGGACAGTTCATGAGCAGTTCTTC.

V and J are TRBV4-1 and TRBJ2-5, with D possibly matching TRBD2 (6 bases). The CDR3 runs 15 residues. CDR1 is MGHRA, CDR2 YSYEKL, per germline. The ends were cut back, 4 bases at V and 5 bases at J, with 17 bases in the middle. Written as DNA, the CDR3 is TGCGCCAGCAGCCGGGGCGGGGCAGGGAGCGAGACCCAGTACTTC. Its translation: CASSRGGAGSETQYF.

V usage is TRBV14 and J usage is TRBJ2-1; 8 nucleotides align to TRBD2. The CDR3 consists of 15 residues. The germline V gene encodes CDR1 SGHDN and CDR2 FVKESK. V dropped 1 base and J dropped 4; count of bases not matched to a gene: 3. The CDR3 protein is CASSQGLATYNEQFF. CDR3 sequence (DNA): TGTGCCAGCAGCCAAGGACTAGCGACGTACAATGAGCAGTTCTTC.

The chain employs TRBV19 and TRBJ2-3; D unclear. The CDR3 loop spans 14 amino acids. Germline V gene data show CDR1 as LNHDA and CDR2 as SQIVND (reference sequence). Trimming left V 3 bases short and J 2 bases short, with 9 bases between. CDR3: CASSIRVPTDTQYF. The CDR3 DNA follows: TGTGCCAGTAGTATCCGGGTACCCACAGATACGCAGTATTTT. The variable domain in full, completed from reference TRBV19 and TRBJ2-3, reads DGGITQSPKYLFRKEGQNVTLSCEQNLNHDAMYWYRQDPGQGLRLIYYSQIVNDFQKGDIAEGYSVSREKKESFPLTVTSAQKNPTAFYLCASSIRVPTDTQYFGPGTRLTVL.